Below are 14 T cell receptor beta chains sequenced from a single sample in a study of T cell responses to AZD1222 COVID-19 vaccine. Assay used: immunoSEQ multiplex PCR; TCRdb lists only in-frame clones, some missing. The sample lists approximately 160,000 clones; approximately 88% were seen once. Sample: peripheral blood, taken on day 0 of AZD1222 vaccination. The receptors originated from an adult in good health.

This clone was seen a few times. The chain employs TRBV28 and TRBJ1-1; D is uncertain. CDR3 length equals 13 residues. The germline V gene encodes CDR1 MDHEN and CDR2 SYDVKM. Trimming removed 10 bases from V and 4 bases from J, with 16 bases in between. The DNA of the CDR3 is TGTGCCACTACTGGCGGGTTGGGCACTGAAGCTTTCTTT. It specifies CATTGGLGTEAFF.

V and J are TRBV25-1 and TRBJ1-2; D not certain. CDR1 is MGHDK and CDR2 is SYGVNS in the germline V gene. V was clipped by 8 bases and J by 4 bases, with 17 bases between them. The CDR3 totals 14 residues. The CDR3 coding sequence is TGTGCCAGCCTCAGCGAGAGCTCCGTCTATGGCTACACCTTC. This codes for CASLSESSVYGYTF.

The chain carries TRBV30 and TRBJ2-1; 10 nucleotides line up with TRBD1. This CDR3 has 14 residues. With 3 bases clipped from V and 8 bases from J, the junction kept 7 bases outside the gene matches. Germline-derived CDR1 and CDR2 are GTSNPN and SVGIG (reference sequence). CDR3 in DNA: TGTGCCTGGAGCTCTGGGACAGGGGAGGATGAGCAGTTCTTC. Protein sequence: CAWSSGTGEDEQFF.

As for this clone: Mismatch with germline at one junction end may stem from a read error. This chain uses TRBV2 with TRBJ2-7, with a weak D call TRBD1 (6 bases). The CDR3 consists of 13 residues. Germline lookup yields CDR1 SNHLY and CDR2 FYNNEI. The CDR3, as DNA: TGTGCCAGCAGTGCCCGGAACAGGGTTCCCCTCTTCTTC. Translating gives CASSARNRVPLFF.

Only a few counts were recorded for this clone. The CDR3 DNA sequence: TGTGCCAGCAGCATGGGACTAGCGGCTTGGGGAGAGCAGTACTTC. Translating it yields CASSMGLAAWGEQYF. The chain links TRBV7-2 to TRBJ2-7; 11 bases map to TRBD2. The CDR3 loop spans 15 amino acids. V lost 5 bases and J lost 7; bases outside the gene matches: 10. Germline-derived CDR1 and CDR2 are SGHTA and FQGNSA.

As DNA, the CDR3 is TGTGCCAGCAGACCTATTCAACGGTCCACTGAAGCTTTCTTT. Translating gives CASRPIQRSTEAFF. The chain combines TRBV6-5 with TRBJ1-1; D is unresolved. The length of the CDR3 is 14 residues. V was cut by 6 bases and J by 4 bases, with 15 bases left in between. The V gene's germline CDR1 is MNHEY and CDR2 SVGAGI.

The chain links TRBV5-4 to TRBJ1-1, with no clear D. The CDR3 is made up of 12 amino acids. CDR1 SGHNT and CDR2 YYREEE come from the germline V gene (reference sequence). The V end was cut by 4 bases, the J end by 3 bases, with 7 bases between. The CDR3 protein is CASSLKDTEAFF. CDR3 DNA sequence: TGTGCCAGCAGCCTCAAGGACACTGAAGCTTTCTTT.

The V gene is TRBV11-3, the J gene TRBJ1-3; maybe TRBD1 (5 bases). This CDR3 has 16 amino acids. Germline V lookup: CDR1 SGHNT, CDR2 YENEEA. V gave up 5 bases and J gave up 8 bases, with 22 bases separating them. The CDR3 DNA sequence: TGTGCCAGCAGCATTCGTTCTGGGGACGGAGGAGACACCATATATTTT. It codes for CASSIRSGDGGDTIYF.

The chain links TRBV13 to TRBJ2-1; D unclear. V gave up 5 bases and J gave up 4 bases, with 9 bases separating them. CDR3 size: 13 residues. Germline values: CDR1 PRHDT, CDR2 FYEKMQ (reference sequence). The CDR3 is CASSARQYNEQFF. CDR3 coding DNA: TGTGCCAGCAGCGCCCGACAATACAATGAGCAGTTCTTC.

The chain links TRBV27 to TRBJ1-5; tentative D call: TRBD1 (6 bases). CDR1 and CDR2 (germline): MNHEY, SMNVEV (reference sequence). With 5 bases removed from V and 4 bases from J, the gap between germline ends came to 9 bases. This CDR3 spans 13 amino acids. CDR3 in DNA: TGTGCCAGCAGTACGGGGGCAAATCAGCCCCAGCATTTT. It codes for CASSTGANQPQHF.

This clone was detected only once. This chain connects TRBV7-6 to TRBJ2-1; D is uncertain. Looked up from germline, CDR1 is SGHVS and CDR2 is FNYEAQ. The germline V and J ends were trimmed by 1 base and 7 bases, with 8 bases remaining between them. This CDR3 spans 13 amino acids. This chain's CDR3 is CASSLGARNEQFF. DNA for the CDR3: TGTGCCAGCAGCTTAGGGGCTCGGAATGAGCAGTTCTTC.

The rearrangement joins TRBV6-5 to TRBJ2-3; 10 bases fit TRBD2. The CDR3 runs 15 residues. Losses at the gene ends were 0 bases for V and 5 bases for J; bases not matched to a gene: 2. Germline V lookup: CDR1 MNHEY, CDR2 SVGAGI. As DNA, the CDR3 is TGTGCCAGCAGTTACTCGCGACTAGCGGGAGATACGCAGTATTTT. Translation gives CASSYSRLAGDTQYF.

This chain uses TRBV3-1 (or the pseudogene TRBV3-2) with TRBJ2-1; TRBD2 aligns across 9 bases. With V trimmed by 5 bases and J by 3 bases, 5 bases remained unmatched. Germline lookup yields CDR1 LGHDT and CDR2 YNNKEL (reference sequence). The CDR3 has 15 residues. CDR3 bases: TGTGCCAGCAGCTCCCCTAGCGGGATCTACAATGAGCAGTTCTTC. It specifies CASSSPSGIYNEQFF.

V and J are TRBV9 and TRBJ2-1; 10 bases map to TRBD2. Germline loops: CDR1 SGDLS, CDR2 YYNGEE. Losses at the gene ends were 6 bases for V and 10 bases for J; bases not matched to a gene: 19. The CDR3 is 17 residues long. DNA of the CDR3: TGTGCCAGCACCCGTAGTGACCGAGCGGGAGGGAGAGGGGAGCAGTTCTTC. Translating it yields CASTRSDRAGGRGEQFF.